These T cell receptor beta chains were read from a single sample in a study of shared clonotypes between healthy human individuals. Clones were sequenced by immunoSEQ multiplex PCR, and TCRdb holds only the in-frame ones, with some missing. This sample has over 2 million clones; 80% to 95% occur once, and the top ten carry 0.37%. Sequenced: naive CD4+ T cells from PBMCs. The receptors shown here come from a man aged 18 to 30 in good health. Some clones in this sample may be carry-over from other donors' samples. Each CDR3 is given with its conserved first and last residue. Each record gives: CDR3 DNA, CDR3 protein, clone size, V gene, D gene, J gene. D genes are given only for firm matches. Only part of the rows carry a size: once, few, many, or a class if the clone is expanded.

CDR3 DNA: TGTGCCAGCAGTGGTTGGGCTGGGGCCAACGTCCTGACTTTC
CDR3 protein: CASSGWAGANVLTF
clone size: -
V gene: TRBV9
D gene: -
J gene: TRBJ2-6

CDR3 DNA: TGCGCCAGCAGCTTGGTTGCGGGCTTAGAGGGCACAGATACGCAGTATTTT
CDR3 protein: CASSLVAGLEGTDTQYF
clone size: -
V gene: TRBV5-1
D gene: -
J gene: TRBJ2-3

CDR3 DNA: TGTGCCAGCAGAAACTCCGGGACAGGTTTCGATCAGCCCCAGCATTTT
CDR3 protein: CASRNSGTGFDQPQHF
clone size: -
V gene: TRBV6-6
D gene: TRBD1
J gene: TRBJ1-5

CDR3 DNA: TGCAGTGCAACCAACCCGAGAATCACCTTC
CDR3 protein: CSATNPRITF
clone size: once
V gene: TRBV20-1
D gene: -
J gene: TRBJ1-2

CDR3 DNA: TGTGCCAGCAGCCAAATGGGGGGATCTAGCCTCACAGATACGCAGTATTTT
CDR3 protein: CASSQMGGSSLTDTQYF
clone size: -
V gene: TRBV7-9
D gene: -
J gene: TRBJ2-3

CDR3 DNA: TGTGCCAGCAGCCTTAGCGGGAGGGCTCGCACAGATACGCAGTATTTT
CDR3 protein: CASSLSGRARTDTQYF
clone size: -
V gene: TRBV5-4
D gene: TRBD2
J gene: TRBJ2-3

CDR3 DNA: TGTGCCAGCAGCGCTGACTCCGTGGGGACCCAGTACTTC
CDR3 protein: CASSADSVGTQYF
clone size: -
V gene: TRBV7-3
D gene: -
J gene: TRBJ2-5

CDR3 DNA: TGTGCCAGCAGCTTAGCGGGACAGGGCGGCGGGGAGCTGTTTTTT
CDR3 protein: CASSLAGQGGGELFF
clone size: -
V gene: TRBV7-2
D gene: TRBD1
J gene: TRBJ2-2

CDR3 DNA: TGCAGCGTTGCCCTGGGGCAGGGTGGTACAGATACGCAGTATTTT
CDR3 protein: CSVALGQGGTDTQYF
clone size: -
V gene: TRBV29-1
D gene: -
J gene: TRBJ2-3

CDR3 DNA: TGTGCCAGCAGCGCAACAGGGGGCATTGGCAATGAGCAGTTCTTC
CDR3 protein: CASSATGGIGNEQFF
clone size: -
V gene: TRBV11-3
D gene: TRBD1
J gene: TRBJ2-1

CDR3 DNA: TGCAGCGTTCGAAAGCACCTTACAGGGGATGGCTACACCTTC
CDR3 protein: CSVRKHLTGDGYTF
clone size: -
V gene: TRBV29-1
D gene: TRBD1
J gene: TRBJ1-2

CDR3 DNA: TGTGCCAGCAGCTTTGACTCAAATCAGCCCCAGCATTTT
CDR3 protein: CASSFDSNQPQHF
clone size: -
V gene: TRBV7-8
D gene: -
J gene: TRBJ1-5

CDR3 DNA: TGTGCCAGCAGCCCGCGACTAGCGGGAGGGACCTTGGAGACCCAGTACTTC
CDR3 protein: CASSPRLAGGTLETQYF
clone size: once
V gene: TRBV7-3
D gene: TRBD2
J gene: TRBJ2-5

CDR3 DNA: TGTGCCAGCAGCCCAACAGGAACCTCTGGGGCCAACGTCCTGACTTTC
CDR3 protein: CASSPTGTSGANVLTF
clone size: -
V gene: TRBV7-9
D gene: -
J gene: TRBJ2-6

CDR3 DNA: TGTGCCATCAGATGGACTAGCGGGAGCAACGAGCAGTACTTC
CDR3 protein: CAIRWTSGSNEQYF
clone size: -
V gene: TRBV10-3
D gene: TRBD2
J gene: TRBJ2-7

CDR3 DNA: TGTGCCAGCAGTCCACGTCGGGAGGGTCCCTACGAGCAGTACTTC
CDR3 protein: CASSPRREGPYEQYF
clone size: -
V gene: TRBV7-8
D gene: TRBD2
J gene: TRBJ2-7

CDR3 DNA: TGTGCCAGCAGCCAATTGCTAGCGGGAGCGAACACCGGGGAGCTGTTTTTT
CDR3 protein: CASSQLLAGANTGELFF
clone size: -
V gene: TRBV4-2
D gene: TRBD2
J gene: TRBJ2-2

CDR3 DNA: TGTGCCAGCAGTTACACTGACAGAGGGGGGGATGAGCAGTTCTTC
CDR3 protein: CASSYTDRGGDEQFF
clone size: -
V gene: TRBV6-5
D gene: -
J gene: TRBJ2-1

CDR3 DNA: TGCGCCAGCGTCGGGCGGAACTCCTACGAGCAGTACTTC
CDR3 protein: CASVGRNSYEQYF
clone size: -
V gene: TRBV5-1
D gene: -
J gene: TRBJ2-7

CDR3 DNA: TGTGCCAGCAGCGGCGCCCGGTCCTACAATGAGCAGTTCTTC
CDR3 protein: CASSGARSYNEQFF
clone size: -
V gene: TRBV2
D gene: -
J gene: TRBJ2-1